The 18 T cell receptor beta chains below all came from one sample that was sequenced in a study of blood T cell repertoires in COVID-19 (dated by TCRdb to between 2020 and 2021). Library generation was performed with the immunoSEQ multiplex PCR assay. Drawn from immuneACCESS, this table holds only the in-frame rearrangements with V and J called that TCRdb kept. Clones are partly lost; checked studies trace under half to an unresolved V gene and leave the rest unexplained. Counted in this sample were about 270,000 clones; about 89% of them appeared once. The biggest ten clones account for about 1.6% of the sample. The sample consisted of peripheral blood. The receptors come from a woman aged 55-69 years who had recovered from COVID-19.

V usage is TRBV27 and J usage is TRBJ2-2; possibly TRBD2 for D (6 bases). Germline V lookup: CDR1 MNHEY, CDR2 SMNVEV (reference sequence). Deletions cut 3 bases from V and 6 bases from J, with 11 bases between. This CDR3 spans 14 amino acids. The CDR3 region is CASSLTRQAGELFF. The CDR3 region has the DNA TGTGCCAGCAGTTTGACTAGGCAGGCCGGGGAGCTGTTTTTT.

The V gene is TRBV7-2, the J gene TRBJ2-3, with 16 bases matching TRBD2. J gave up 5 bases and V 5 bases, and 7 bases lay outside the gene matches. CDR1 is SGHTA and CDR2 is FQGNSA in the germline V gene. The CDR3 consists of 17 residues. The CDR3: CASSIRGLAGGLDTQYF. The DNA of the CDR3 is TGTGCCAGCAGCATAAGGGGACTAGCGGGGGGGTTAGATACGCAGTATTTT.

This chain links TRBV18 with TRBJ2-7; 8 positions match TRBD1. There are 14 residues in the CDR3. V lost 4 bases and J lost 7; bases outside the gene matches: 9. The germline gives CDR1 KGHSH, CDR2 LQKENI. CDR3 DNA: TGTGCCAGCTCACGGGACAGGTTGACTACGGAGCAGTACTTC. Amino acids: CASSRDRLTTEQYF.

This rearrangement joins TRBV7-3 to TRBJ2-1; TRBD1 matches at 10 bases. Unmatched junction bases numbered 8, after V lost 5 bases and J lost 7 bases. This CDR3 has 15 residues. Per the germline V gene, CDR1 is SGHTA and CDR2 is FQGTGA. The CDR3 DNA is TGTGCCAGCAGCCACGGACAGGGGGTAAGAAATGAGCAGTTCTTC. This codes for CASSHGQGVRNEQFF.

The chain links TRBV7-3 to TRBJ2-2; tentatively, D is TRBD1 (6 bases). Germline CDR1 and CDR2: SGHTA and FQGTGA. V was pared by 5 bases and J by 1 base, with 14 bases between. This CDR3 is 16 amino acids long. CDR3: CASSPQSGQNTGELFF. CDR3 coding DNA: TGTGCCAGCAGCCCGCAGTCGGGACAGAACACCGGGGAGCTGTTTTTT.

The DNA of the CDR3 is TGTGCCAGCACCCCGAAGTTTTCTAGTGGTCCTTTTCGTTCCTACAATGAGCAGTTCTTC. Amino acids: CASTPKFSSGPFRSYNEQFF. The chain uses TRBV27 and TRBJ2-1; D is uncertain. Germline V CDR1 and CDR2: MNHEY, SMNVEV (reference sequence). The CDR3 has 20 residues. Trimming removed 7 bases at V and 1 base at J, with 29 bases between.

The chain recombines TRBV5-5 with TRBJ1-6, with 10 bases lining up with TRBD1. Trimming took 4 bases from V and 5 from J; bases not matched to a gene: 9. Germline V CDR1 and CDR2: SGHKS, YYEKEE (reference sequence). This CDR3 is built from 17 residues. The chain's CDR3 is CASSHWTGGSDNSPLHF. The CDR3 DNA sequence: TGTGCCAGCAGCCACTGGACAGGGGGTTCCGATAATTCACCCCTCCACTTT.

V usage is TRBV6-1 and J usage is TRBJ1-1, with 8 bases identical to TRBD1. This CDR3 spans 15 amino acids. CDR1 and CDR2 from the germline V gene are MNHNS and SASEGT. Trimming removed 3 bases from V and 2 bases from J; junction bases left unmatched: 5. The CDR3 here is CASSDWTGSNTEAFF. Here the CDR3 DNA reads TGTGCCAGCAGTGATTGGACAGGGTCAAACACTGAAGCTTTCTTT.

The chain links TRBV28 to TRBJ1-2, with TRBD1 identical over 10 bases. Per the germline V gene, CDR1 is MDHEN and CDR2 is SYDVKM. This CDR3 is 16 amino acids long. V lost 2 bases, J lost 4 bases, and 7 bases stayed unmatched. The CDR3 bases are TGTGCCAGCAGTTTAGGGACAGGGGTTCCAGGCTATGGCTACACCTTC. Protein product: CASSLGTGVPGYGYTF.

V is TRBV11-3 and J is TRBJ2-2; 9 nucleotides align to TRBD2. The CDR3 loop spans 16 amino acids. The J segment lost 6 bases and the V segment lost 5 bases, leaving 10 bases of the junction unmatched. CDR1 and CDR2 (germline): SGHNT, YENEEA. This CDR3 reads CASSPQGGGAAGELFF. CDR3 nucleotide sequence: TGTGCCAGCAGCCCACAAGGCGGGGGGGCGGCCGGGGAGCTGTTTTTT.

The V call is TRBV20-1, the J call TRBJ1-1; TRBD1 might be the D (5 bases). The CDR3 is 12 residues long. Germline V gene lookup returns CDR1 DFQATT and CDR2 SNEGSKA (reference sequence). V was pared by 3 bases and J by 9 bases, with 14 bases between. The CDR3 loop reads CSASNPPGKAFF. The CDR3 DNA sequence: TGCAGTGCTAGTAATCCTCCAGGGAAAGCTTTCTTT.

The chain links TRBV11-2 to TRBJ2-3; 7 bases match TRBD2. This CDR3 contains 15 residues. Germline CDR1 SGHAT, CDR2 FQNNGV. Trimming took 3 bases from V and 3 from J; bases not matched to a gene: 6. The CDR3 is CASSLFAGETDTQYF. DNA of the CDR3: TGTGCCAGCAGCTTGTTTGCGGGGGAAACAGATACGCAGTATTTT.

Turning to this clone: A read error may produce the germline difference seen at one junction end. V and J are TRBV18 and TRBJ1-1; D unresolved. The length of the CDR3 is 16 residues. The germline V gene has CDR1 KGHSH and CDR2 LQKENI. The CDR3 reads CASSPPSGWAGTEAFF. The CDR3 DNA sequence: TGTGCCAGCTCGCCACCTTCGGGGTGGGCGGGCACTGAAGCTTTCTTT.

V is TRBV20-1 and J is TRBJ2-1, with 10 bases aligning to TRBD2. The CDR3 is 10 amino acids. Germline assignment: CDR1 DFQATT and CDR2 SNEGSKA (reference sequence). V lost 5 bases to trimming and J lost 16 bases; unmatched junction nucleotides: 5. The CDR3: CSAELAGPFF. The CDR3 region has the DNA TGCAGTGCTGAACTAGCGGGACCTTTCTTC.

The chain couples TRBV6-5 to TRBJ2-2; a weak D match, TRBD2 (5 bases). The CDR3 covers 14 residues. The germline gives CDR1 MNHEY, CDR2 SVGAGI. V shed 6 bases and J shed 0 bases, with 8 bases lying between them. CDR3 in DNA: TGTGCCAGCAGCGGAGCGGCGAACACCGGGGAGCTGTTTTTT. This translates into CASSGAANTGELFF.

The chain employs TRBV10-3 and TRBJ1-1, with 9 bases identical to TRBD1. Per germline, CDR1 ENHRY and CDR2 SYGVKD. This CDR3 has 17 residues. The ends lost 1 base at V and 5 bases at J; junction bases unmatched: 11. The CDR3, as DNA: TGTGCCATCAGTGAGTTACAACCGGGACAGGGTCGGACTGAAGCTTTCTTT. It translates to CAISELQPGQGRTEAFF.

The rearrangement links TRBV19 to TRBJ2-2; D gene ambiguous. The CDR3 sequence is 13 residues long. In germline, CDR1 is LNHDA, CDR2 SQIVND (reference sequence). The V end lost 1 base, the J end lost 11 bases, and 11 bases lay between the germline ends. CDR3 sequence: CASSIVVAGELFF. For the CDR3, the DNA is TGTGCCAGTAGTATAGTTGTTGCAGGCGAGCTGTTTTTT.

The DNA of the CDR3 is TGTGCCAGCAGCGTAGCAGGACAGGGCTGGTCTGAAAAACTGTTTTTT. Translated, it gives CASSVAGQGWSEKLFF. V and J are TRBV9 and TRBJ1-4; TRBD1 agrees at 8 bases. CDR1 is SGDLS, CDR2 YYNGEE, per germline. This CDR3 has 16 amino acids. With V trimmed by 0 bases and J by 7 bases, 8 bases remained unmatched.